What follows is one T cell receptor (beta chain) and its context. The antigen is undetermined. This sample is part of a study of T cell repertoires in cytomegalovirus infection. Study-wide context: TCR beta signatures that were public indicated CMV infection and matching HLA type.

TCRdb reanalysed the reads using MiXCR and keeps one entry per CDR3 protein. The sample yields about 480,000 distinct CDR3 sequences, 30% to 35% seen once. CDR3 length equals 16 residues. V lost 1 base to trimming and J lost 2 bases, with 11 bases between them. Germline assignment: CDR1 LNHDA and CDR2 SQIVND (reference sequence). The chain links TRBV19 to TRBJ2-2; D call uncertain. The receptor's source is a human donor in good health (CMV status not recorded). Some clones in this sample may be carry-over from other donors' samples. The sequences come from cultured PBMCs, collected from culture after CMV antigen stimulation. The chain's CDR3 is CASSIAWSGNTGELFF. The CDR3 nucleotides read TGTGCCAGTAGTATAGCTTGGTCAGGCAACACCGGGGAGCTGTTTTTT.